This paragraph reports one T cell receptor (beta chain). The CDR3 has 14 residues. Germline values: CDR1 SGDLS, CDR2 YYNGEE. V was clipped by 4 bases and J by 7 bases; unmatched bases: 9. The data were taken from a study of blood T cell repertoires in COVID-19. Across the study: Sites in the United States, Italy and Spain provided acute and convalescent COVID-19 samples. Sample material is recorded as cDNA or gDNA derived from T cells, B-cell-depleted T cells, or PBMCs.

In the original processing: Amplification of reference gene primers provided the estimated nucleated cell counts. The data were produced by immunoSEQ multiplex PCR, yet TCRdb's version contains in-frame clones alone and is incomplete. V, J and clone size derive from that table, while D and trimming were established from the DNA sequence. The top ten hold 1.5% to 2% of the sample, which has around 300,000 clones, around 89% seen once. Sequenced sample: PBMCs or T cells enriched from blood (not recorded which). The chain recombines TRBV9 with TRBJ1-1; the match to TRBD1 covers 8 bases. This clonotype originated in a woman between 18 and 29 years old with acute COVID-19. The CDR3 sequence is CASSPRTGPREAFF. The CDR3 nucleotides are TGTGCCAGCAGCCCAAGGACAGGGCCGCGTGAAGCTTTCTTT.